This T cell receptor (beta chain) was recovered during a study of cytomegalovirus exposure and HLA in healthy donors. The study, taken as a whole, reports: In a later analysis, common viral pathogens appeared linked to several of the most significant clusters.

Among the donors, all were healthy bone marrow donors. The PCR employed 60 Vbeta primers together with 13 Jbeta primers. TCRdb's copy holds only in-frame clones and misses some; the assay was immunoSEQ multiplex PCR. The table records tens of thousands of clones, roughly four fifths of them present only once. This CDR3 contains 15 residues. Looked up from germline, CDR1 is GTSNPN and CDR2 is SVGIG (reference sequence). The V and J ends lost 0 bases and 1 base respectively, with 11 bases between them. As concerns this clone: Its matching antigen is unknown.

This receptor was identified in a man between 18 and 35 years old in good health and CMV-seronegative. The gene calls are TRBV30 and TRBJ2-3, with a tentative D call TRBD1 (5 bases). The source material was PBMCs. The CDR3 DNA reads TGTGCCTGGAGTGTAAGGGGAAAACGCACAGATACGCAGTATTTT. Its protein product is CAWSVRGKRTDTQYF.